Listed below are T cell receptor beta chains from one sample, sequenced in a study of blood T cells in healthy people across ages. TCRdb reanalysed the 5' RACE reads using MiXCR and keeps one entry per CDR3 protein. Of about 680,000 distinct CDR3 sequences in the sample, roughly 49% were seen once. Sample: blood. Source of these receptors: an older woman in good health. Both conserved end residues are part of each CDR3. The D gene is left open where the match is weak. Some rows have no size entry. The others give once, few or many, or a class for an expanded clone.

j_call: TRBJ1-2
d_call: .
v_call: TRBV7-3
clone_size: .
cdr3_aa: CASRSQRGGSHGDYGYTF
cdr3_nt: TGTGCCAGCAGATCACAACGCGGCGGATCTCATGGCGACTATGGCTACACCTTC

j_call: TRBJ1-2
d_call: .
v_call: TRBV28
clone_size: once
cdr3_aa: CASSVSGTWGYTF
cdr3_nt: TGTGCCAGCAGTGTATCCGGGACGTGGGGCTACACCTTC

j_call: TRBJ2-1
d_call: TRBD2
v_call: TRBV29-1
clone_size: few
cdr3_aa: CSVRRLAGWHEQFF
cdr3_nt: TGCAGCGTTCGGAGACTAGCGGGATGGCATGAGCAGTTCTTC

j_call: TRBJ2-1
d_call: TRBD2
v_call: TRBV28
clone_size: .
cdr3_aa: CASSLWGEGINEQFF
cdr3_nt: TGTGCCAGCAGTTTATGGGGGGAGGGCATCAATGAGCAGTTCTTC

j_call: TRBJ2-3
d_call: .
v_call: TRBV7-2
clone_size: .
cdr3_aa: CASSSPTKSDTQYF
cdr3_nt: TGTGCCAGCAGCTCCCCGACTAAGTCAGATACGCAGTATTTT

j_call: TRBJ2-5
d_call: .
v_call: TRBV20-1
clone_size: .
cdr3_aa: CSARNEGGTTQYF
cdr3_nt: TGCAGTGCTAGGAACGAGGGGGGCACGACCCAGTACTTC

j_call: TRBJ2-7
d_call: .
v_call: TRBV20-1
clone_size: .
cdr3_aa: CSASAGPYEQYF
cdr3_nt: TGCAGTGCAAGTGCCGGGCCTTACGAGCAGTACTTC

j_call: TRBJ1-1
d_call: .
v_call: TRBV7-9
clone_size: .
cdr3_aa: CASSLTAGTEAFF
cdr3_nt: TGTGCCAGCAGCTTAACGGCTGGCACTGAAGCTTTCTTT

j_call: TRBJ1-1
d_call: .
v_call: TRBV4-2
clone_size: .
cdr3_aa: CASSQDKRVGVGRDAEAFF
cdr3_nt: TGTGCCAGCAGCCAAGATAAACGTGTCGGGGTTGGGCGCGACGCTGAAGCTTTCTTT

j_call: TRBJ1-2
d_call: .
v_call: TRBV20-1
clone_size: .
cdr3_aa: CSASTFTGHYGYTF
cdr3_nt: TGCAGTGCTAGTACCTTTACAGGGCACTATGGCTACACCTTC

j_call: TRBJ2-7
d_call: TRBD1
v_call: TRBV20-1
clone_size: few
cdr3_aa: CSARDLQGGSFSSYEQYF
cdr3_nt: TGCAGTGCTAGAGATTTACAGGGGGGCAGCTTCAGCTCCTACGAGCAGTACTTC

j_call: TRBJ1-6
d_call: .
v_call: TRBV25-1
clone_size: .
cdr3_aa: CASLGQTSNSPLHF
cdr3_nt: TGTGCCAGCCTTGGACAGACGTCCAATTCACCCCTCCACTTT

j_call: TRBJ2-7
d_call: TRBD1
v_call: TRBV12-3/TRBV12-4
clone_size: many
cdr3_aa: CASTPGTGVAYEQYF
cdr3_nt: TGTGCCAGCACCCCTGGGACAGGGGTGGCCTACGAGCAGTACTTC

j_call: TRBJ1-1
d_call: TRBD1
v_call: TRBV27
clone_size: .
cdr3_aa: CASSLSAGQVRSTEAFF
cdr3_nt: TGTGCCAGCAGTTTATCAGCCGGACAGGTCCGATCAACTGAAGCTTTCTTT

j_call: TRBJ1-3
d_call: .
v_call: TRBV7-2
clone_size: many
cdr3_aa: CASSFAGGNTIYF
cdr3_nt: TGTGCCAGCAGCTTTGCAGGGGGAAACACCATATATTTT

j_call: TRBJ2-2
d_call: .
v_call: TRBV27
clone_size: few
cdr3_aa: CASSLLGSSYTGELFF
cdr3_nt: TGTGCCAGCAGTTTATTAGGGAGTAGCTACACCGGGGAGCTGTTTTTT

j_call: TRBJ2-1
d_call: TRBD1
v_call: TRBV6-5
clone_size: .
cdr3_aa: CACTEPPGQGYNEQFF
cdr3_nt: TGTGCCTGCACCGAACCTCCGGGACAGGGGTACAATGAGCAGTTCTTC

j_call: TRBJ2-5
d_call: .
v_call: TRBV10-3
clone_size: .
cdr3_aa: CAISEPSWTLGETQYF
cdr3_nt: TGTGCCATCAGTGAGCCTTCCTGGACGTTAGGAGAGACCCAGTACTTC

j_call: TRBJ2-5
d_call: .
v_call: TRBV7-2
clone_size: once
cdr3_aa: CASSTTSRGETQYF
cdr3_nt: TGTGCCAGCAGCACAACCTCACGGGGGGAGACCCAGTACTTC

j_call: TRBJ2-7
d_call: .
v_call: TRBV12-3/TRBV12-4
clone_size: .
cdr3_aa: CASSLAGVSYEQYF
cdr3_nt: TGTGCCAGCAGTTTAGCGGGAGTATCGTACGAGCAGTACTTC

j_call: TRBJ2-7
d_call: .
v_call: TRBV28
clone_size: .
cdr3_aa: CASSLLGSYNEQYF
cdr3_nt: TGTGCCAGCAGTTTATTAGGCTCCTACAATGAGCAGTACTTC

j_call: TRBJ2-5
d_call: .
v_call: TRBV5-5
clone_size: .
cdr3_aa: CASSLGTAIQETQYF
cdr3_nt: TGTGCCAGCAGCTTGGGGACAGCGATACAAGAGACCCAGTACTTC

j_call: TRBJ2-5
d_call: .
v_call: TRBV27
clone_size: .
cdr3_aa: CASSSPPETQYF
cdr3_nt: TGTGCCAGCAGTTCCCCGCCAGAGACCCAGTACTTC

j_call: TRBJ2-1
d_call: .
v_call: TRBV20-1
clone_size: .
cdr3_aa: CSARERLVNEQFF
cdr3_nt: TGCAGTGCTAGAGAGAGACTAGTGAATGAGCAGTTCTTC

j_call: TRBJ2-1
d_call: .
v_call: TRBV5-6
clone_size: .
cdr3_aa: CASGTAGLEQFF
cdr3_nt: TGTGCCAGCGGGACGGCAGGACTAGAGCAGTTCTTC

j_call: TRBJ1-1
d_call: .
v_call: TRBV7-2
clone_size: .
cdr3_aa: CASSSRGPEAFF
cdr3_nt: TGTGCCAGCAGCTCTCGGGGGCCTGAAGCTTTCTTT

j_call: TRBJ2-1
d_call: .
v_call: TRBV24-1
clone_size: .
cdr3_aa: CATAPGDSYNEQFF
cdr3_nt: TGTGCCACCGCCCCAGGGGATTCCTACAATGAGCAGTTCTTC

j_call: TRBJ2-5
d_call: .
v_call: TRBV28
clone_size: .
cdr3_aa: CASSLGRGARVNEQYF
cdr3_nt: TGTGCCAGCAGTTTAGGCAGGGGAGCGCGAGTGAATGAGCAGTACTTC

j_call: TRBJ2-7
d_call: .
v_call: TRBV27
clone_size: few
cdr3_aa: CASRTRALSYEQYF
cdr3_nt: TGTGCCAGCAGGACTCGAGCGCTCTCCTACGAGCAGTACTTC

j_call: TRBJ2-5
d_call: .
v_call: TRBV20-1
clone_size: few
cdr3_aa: CSASRRSGEETQYF
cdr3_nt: TGCAGTGCTAGTCGTAGAAGTGGGGAAGAGACCCAGTACTTC

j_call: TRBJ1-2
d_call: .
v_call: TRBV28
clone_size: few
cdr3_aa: CASSLGGSYTF
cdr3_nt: TGTGCCAGCAGTTTGGGAGGGAGCTACACCTTC

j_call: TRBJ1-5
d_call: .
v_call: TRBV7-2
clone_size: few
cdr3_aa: CASSLVQGTNQPQHF
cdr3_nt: TGTGCCAGCAGCTTAGTTCAGGGTACGAATCAGCCCCAGCATTTT

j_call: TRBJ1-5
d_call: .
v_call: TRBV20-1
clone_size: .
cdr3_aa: CSAAWGNQPQHF
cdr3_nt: TGCAGTGCTGCCTGGGGGAATCAGCCCCAGCATTTT

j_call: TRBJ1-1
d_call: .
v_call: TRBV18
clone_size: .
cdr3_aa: CASSPRQDSNTEAFF
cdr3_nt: TGTGCCAGCTCTCCTCGACAGGACTCGAACACTGAAGCCTTCTTT

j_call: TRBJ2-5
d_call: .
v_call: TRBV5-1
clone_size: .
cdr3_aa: CASSWFGQGQETQYF
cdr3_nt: TGCGCCAGCAGCTGGTTTGGGCAGGGCCAAGAGACCCAGTACTTC

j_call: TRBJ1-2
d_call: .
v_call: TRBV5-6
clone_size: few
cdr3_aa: CASSLDGAGGYTF
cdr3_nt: TGTGCCAGCAGCTTGGATGGAGCGGGCGGCTACACCTTC